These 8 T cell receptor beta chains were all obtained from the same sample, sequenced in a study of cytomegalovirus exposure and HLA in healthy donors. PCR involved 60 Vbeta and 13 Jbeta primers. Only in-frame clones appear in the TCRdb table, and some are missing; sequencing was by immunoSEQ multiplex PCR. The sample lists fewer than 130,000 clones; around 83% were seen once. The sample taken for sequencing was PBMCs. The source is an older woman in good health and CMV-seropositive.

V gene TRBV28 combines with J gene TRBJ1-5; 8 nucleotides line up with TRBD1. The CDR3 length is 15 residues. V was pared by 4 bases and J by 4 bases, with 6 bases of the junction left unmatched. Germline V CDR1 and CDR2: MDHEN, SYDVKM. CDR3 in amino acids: CASSSTGGSNQPQHF. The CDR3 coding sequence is TGTGCCAGCAGTTCCACAGGGGGGTCTAATCAGCCCCAGCATTTT.

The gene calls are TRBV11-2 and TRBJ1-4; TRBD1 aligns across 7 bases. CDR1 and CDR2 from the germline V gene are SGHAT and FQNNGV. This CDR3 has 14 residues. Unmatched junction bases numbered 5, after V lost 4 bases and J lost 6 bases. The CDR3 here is CASSSRGFDEKLFF. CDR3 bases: TGTGCCAGCAGCTCCAGGGGGTTCGATGAAAAACTGTTTTTT.

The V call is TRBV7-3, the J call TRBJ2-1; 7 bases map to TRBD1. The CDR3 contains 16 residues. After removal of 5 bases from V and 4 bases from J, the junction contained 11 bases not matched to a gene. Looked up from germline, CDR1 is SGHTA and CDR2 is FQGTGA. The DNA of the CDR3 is TGTGCCAGCAGCCTACGCGGACAGGTCACATACAATGAGCAGTTCTTC. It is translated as CASSLRGQVTYNEQFF.

CDR3 in amino acids: CASSWTGREQYF. The CDR3 bases are TGTGCCAGCAGCTGGACCGGGAGGGAGCAGTACTTC. V is TRBV5-4 and J is TRBJ2-7, with 7 bases that match TRBD2. J lost 7 bases, V lost 3 bases, and 4 bases had no gene match. The CDR3 extends over 12 amino acids. The germline CDR1 and CDR2 sequences are SGHNT and YYREEE (reference sequence).

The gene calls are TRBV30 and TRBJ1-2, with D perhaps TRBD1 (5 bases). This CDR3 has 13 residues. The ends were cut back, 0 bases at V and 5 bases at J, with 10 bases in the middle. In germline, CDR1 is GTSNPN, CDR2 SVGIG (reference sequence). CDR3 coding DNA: TGTGCCTGGAGTGTAGGCAGGGCATATGGCTACACCTTC. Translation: CAWSVGRAYGYTF.

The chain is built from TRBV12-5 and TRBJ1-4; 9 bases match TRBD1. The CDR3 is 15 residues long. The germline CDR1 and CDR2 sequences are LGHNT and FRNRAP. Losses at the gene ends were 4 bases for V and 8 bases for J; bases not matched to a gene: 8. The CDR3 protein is CASGYGTGRKEKLFF. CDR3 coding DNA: TGTGCTAGTGGTTACGGGACAGGGCGAAAGGAAAAACTGTTTTTT.

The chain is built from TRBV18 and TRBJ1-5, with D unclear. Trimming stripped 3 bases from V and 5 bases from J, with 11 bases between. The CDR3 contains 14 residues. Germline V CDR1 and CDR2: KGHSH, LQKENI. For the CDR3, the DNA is TGTGCCAGCTCACCCTCAACTATGGATCAGCCCCAGCATTTT. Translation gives CASSPSTMDQPQHF.

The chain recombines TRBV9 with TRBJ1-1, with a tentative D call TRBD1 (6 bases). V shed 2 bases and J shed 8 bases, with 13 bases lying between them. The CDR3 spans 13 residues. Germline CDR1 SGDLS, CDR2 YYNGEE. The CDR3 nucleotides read TGTGCCAGCAGCGTCCAATCCAGGGGAGAAGCTTTCTTT. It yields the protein CASSVQSRGEAFF.